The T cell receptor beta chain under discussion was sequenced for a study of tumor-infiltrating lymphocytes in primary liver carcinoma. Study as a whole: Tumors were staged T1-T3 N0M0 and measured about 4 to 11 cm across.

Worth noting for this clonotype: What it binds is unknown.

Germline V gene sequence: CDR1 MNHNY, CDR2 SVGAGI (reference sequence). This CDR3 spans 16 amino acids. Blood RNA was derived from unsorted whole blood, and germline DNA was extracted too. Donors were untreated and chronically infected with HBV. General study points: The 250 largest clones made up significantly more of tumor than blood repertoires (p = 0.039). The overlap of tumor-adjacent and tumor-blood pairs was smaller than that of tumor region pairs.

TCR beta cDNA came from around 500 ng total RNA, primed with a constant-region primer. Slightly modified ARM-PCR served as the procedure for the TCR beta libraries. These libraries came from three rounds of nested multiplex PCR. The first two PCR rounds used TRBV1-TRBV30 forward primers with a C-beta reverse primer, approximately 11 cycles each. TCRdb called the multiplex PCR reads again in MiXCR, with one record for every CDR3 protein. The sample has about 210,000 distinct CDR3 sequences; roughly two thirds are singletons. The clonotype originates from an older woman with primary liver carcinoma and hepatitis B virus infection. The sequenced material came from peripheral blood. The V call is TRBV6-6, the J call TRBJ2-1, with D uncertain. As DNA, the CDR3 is TGTACCACCCTTAAGGTGGCTGGCGGATCCTACAATGAGCAGTTCTTC. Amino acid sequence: CTTLKVAGGSYNEQFF.